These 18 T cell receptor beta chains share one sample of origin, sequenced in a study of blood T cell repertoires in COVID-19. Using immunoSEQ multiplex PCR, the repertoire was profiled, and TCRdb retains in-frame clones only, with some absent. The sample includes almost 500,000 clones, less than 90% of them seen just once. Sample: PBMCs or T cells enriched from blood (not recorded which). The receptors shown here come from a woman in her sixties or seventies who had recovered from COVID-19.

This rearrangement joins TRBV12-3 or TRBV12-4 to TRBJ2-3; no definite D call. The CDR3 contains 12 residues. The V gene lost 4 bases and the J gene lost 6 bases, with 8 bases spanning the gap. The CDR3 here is CASSSTWDTQYF. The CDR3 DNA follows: TGTGCCAGCAGTTCCACATGGGATACGCAGTATTTT.

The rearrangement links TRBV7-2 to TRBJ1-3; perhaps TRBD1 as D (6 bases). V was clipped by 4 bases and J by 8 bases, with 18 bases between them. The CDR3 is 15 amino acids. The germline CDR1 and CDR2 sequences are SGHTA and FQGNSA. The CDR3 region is CASSSEAGAGDTIYF. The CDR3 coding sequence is TGTGCCAGCAGCTCCGAAGCGGGGGCGGGAGACACCATATATTTT.

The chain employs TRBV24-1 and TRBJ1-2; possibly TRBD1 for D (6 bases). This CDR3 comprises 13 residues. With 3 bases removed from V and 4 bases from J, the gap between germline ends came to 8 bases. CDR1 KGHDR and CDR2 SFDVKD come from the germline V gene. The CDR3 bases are TGTGCCACCAGTGATACAGGGCGCTATGGCTACACCTTC. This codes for CATSDTGRYGYTF.

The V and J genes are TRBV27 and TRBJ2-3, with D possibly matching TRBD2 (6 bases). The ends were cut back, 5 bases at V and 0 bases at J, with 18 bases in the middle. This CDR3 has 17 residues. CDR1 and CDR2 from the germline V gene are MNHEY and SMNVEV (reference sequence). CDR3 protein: CASSPRGRGASTDTQYF. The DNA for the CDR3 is TGTGCCAGCAGTCCCCGAGGTCGCGGGGCAAGCACAGATACGCAGTATTTT.

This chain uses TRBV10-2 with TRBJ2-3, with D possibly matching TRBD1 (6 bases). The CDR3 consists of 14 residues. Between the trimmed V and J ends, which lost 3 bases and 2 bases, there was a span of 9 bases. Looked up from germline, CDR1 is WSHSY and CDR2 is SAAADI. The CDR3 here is CASSDWDTTDTQYF. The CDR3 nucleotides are TGCGCCAGCAGTGATTGGGACACCACAGATACGCAGTATTTT.

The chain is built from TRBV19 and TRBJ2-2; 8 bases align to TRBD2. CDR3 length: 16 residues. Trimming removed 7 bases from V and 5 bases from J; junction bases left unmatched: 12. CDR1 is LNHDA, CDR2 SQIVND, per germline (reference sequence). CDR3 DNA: TGTGCCAGTACCCGACCGGGACTAGTTCAAACCGGGGAGCTGTTTTTT. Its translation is CASTRPGLVQTGELFF.

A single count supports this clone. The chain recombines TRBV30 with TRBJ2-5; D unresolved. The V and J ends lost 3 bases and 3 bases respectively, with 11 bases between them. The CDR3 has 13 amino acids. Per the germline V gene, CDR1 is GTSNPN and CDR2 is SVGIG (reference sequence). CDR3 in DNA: TGTGCCTGGAGCCCGGTAGGAGAAGAGACCCAGTACTTC. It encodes CAWSPVGEETQYF.

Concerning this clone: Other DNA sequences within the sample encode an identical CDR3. The CDR3 nucleotides are TGTGCCAGCAGCTTAGCGGGACAGGGGTCCTACGAGCAGTACTTC. It encodes CASSLAGQGSYEQYF. The chain joins TRBV7-6 to TRBJ2-7; 10 nucleotides match TRBD1. The V gene's germline CDR1 is SGHVS and CDR2 FNYEAQ. V was clipped by 0 bases and J by 1 base; unmatched bases: 0. The CDR3 is 15 amino acids.

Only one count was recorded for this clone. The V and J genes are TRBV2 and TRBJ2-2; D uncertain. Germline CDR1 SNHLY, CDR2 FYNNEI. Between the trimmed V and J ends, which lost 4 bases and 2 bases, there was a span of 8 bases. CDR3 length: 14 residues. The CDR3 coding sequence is TGTGCCAGCAGTGGCGATGCTAACACCGGGGAGCTGTTTTTT. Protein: CASSGDANTGELFF.

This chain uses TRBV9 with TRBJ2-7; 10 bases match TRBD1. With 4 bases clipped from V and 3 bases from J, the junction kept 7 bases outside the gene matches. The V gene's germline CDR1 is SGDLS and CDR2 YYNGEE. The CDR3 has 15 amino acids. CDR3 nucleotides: TGTGCCAGCAGCACCAGACAGGGGGCTTTCTACGAGCAGTACTTC. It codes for CASSTRQGAFYEQYF.

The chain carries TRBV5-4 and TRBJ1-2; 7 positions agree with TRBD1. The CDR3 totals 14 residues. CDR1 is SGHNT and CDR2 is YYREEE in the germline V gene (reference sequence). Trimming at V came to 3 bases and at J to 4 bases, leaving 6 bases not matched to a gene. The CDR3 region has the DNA TGTGCCAGCAGCTCCCGGACAGGACTCTATGGCTACACCTTC. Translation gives CASSSRTGLYGYTF.

The CDR3 here is CASSFVVLNQPQHF. The CDR3 region has the DNA TGTGCCAGCAGCTTTGTCGTACTCAATCAGCCCCAGCATTTT. The V call is TRBV5-5, the J call TRBJ1-5; D not certain. CDR1 and CDR2 (germline): SGHKS, YYEKEE (reference sequence). With 2 bases removed from V and 3 bases from J, the gap between germline ends came to 9 bases. The CDR3 consists of 14 residues.

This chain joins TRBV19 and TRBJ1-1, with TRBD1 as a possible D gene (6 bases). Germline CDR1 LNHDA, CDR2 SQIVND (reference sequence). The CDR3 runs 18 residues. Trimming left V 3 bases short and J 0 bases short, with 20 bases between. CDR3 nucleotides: TGTGCCAGTAGTATCAGGGGTGATTGGGGTTCCTTGAACACTGAAGCTTTCTTT. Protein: CASSIRGDWGSLNTEAFF.

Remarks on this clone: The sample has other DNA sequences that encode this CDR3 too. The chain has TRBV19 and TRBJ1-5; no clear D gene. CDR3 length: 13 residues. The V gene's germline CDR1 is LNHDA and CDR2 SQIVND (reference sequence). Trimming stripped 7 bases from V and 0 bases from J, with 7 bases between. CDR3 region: CASNSGSNQPQHF. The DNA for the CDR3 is TGTGCCAGTAATAGCGGTAGCAATCAGCCCCAGCATTTT. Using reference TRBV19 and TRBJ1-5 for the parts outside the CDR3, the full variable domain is DGGITQSPKYLFRKEGQNVTLSCEQNLNHDAMYWYRQDPGQGLRLIYYSQIVNDFQKGDIAEGYSVSREKKESFPLTVTSAQKNPTAFYLCASNSGSNQPQHFGDGTRLSIL.

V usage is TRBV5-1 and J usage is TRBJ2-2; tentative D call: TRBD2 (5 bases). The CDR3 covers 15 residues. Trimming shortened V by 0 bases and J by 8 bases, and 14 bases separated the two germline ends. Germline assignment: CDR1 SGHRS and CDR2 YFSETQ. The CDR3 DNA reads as TGCGCCAGCAGCTTGGTCGCCGGGGAATCAGGGGAGCTGTTTTTT. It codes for CASSLVAGESGELFF.

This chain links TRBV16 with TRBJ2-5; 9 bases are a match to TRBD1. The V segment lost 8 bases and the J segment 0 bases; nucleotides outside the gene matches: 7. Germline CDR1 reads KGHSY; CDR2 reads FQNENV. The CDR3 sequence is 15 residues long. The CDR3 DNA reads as TGTGCCAGCCGGGACAGGGATCAGTACCAAGAGACCCAGTACTTC. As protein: CASRDRDQYQETQYF.

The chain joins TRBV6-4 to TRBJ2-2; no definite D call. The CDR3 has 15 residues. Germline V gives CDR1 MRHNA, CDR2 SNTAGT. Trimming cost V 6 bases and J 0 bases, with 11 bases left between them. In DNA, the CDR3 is TGTGCCAGCAGCTCAGGCGCTACGAACACCGGGGAGCTGTTTTTT. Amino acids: CASSSGATNTGELFF.

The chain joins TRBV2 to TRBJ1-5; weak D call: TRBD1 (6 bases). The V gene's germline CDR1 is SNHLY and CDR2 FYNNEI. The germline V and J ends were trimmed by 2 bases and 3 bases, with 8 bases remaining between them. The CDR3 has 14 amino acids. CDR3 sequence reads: CASSERQANQPQHF. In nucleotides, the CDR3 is TGTGCCAGCAGTGAAAGACAGGCCAATCAGCCCCAGCATTTT. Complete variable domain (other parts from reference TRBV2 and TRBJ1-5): EPEVTQTPSHQVTQMGQEVILRCVPISNHLYFYWYRQILGQKVEFLVSFYNNEISEKSEIFDDQFSVERPDGSNFTLKIRSTKLEDSAMYFCASSERQANQPQHFGDGTRLSIL.